This record covers a single T cell receptor (beta chain). It has no known antigen specificity. Per-nucleotide qualities are absent, and no much larger clonotype sits a single base away. TCRbeta CDR3 regions were amplified from genomic DNA by means of the immunoSEQ Assay, a bias-controlled multiplex PCR. In the paper's pipeline: Nucleated cell counts per sample were estimated from amplification of reference gene primers within the assay. Sequence reads were collapsed and filtered to measure the absolute abundance of every unique TCRbeta CDR3 rearrangement. For each sample, productive Simpson clonality was calculated by taking the square root of Simpson's diversity index across productive rearrangements. What TCRdb holds here is the immuneACCESS table cut down to in-frame rearrangements. Part of the clones is not present; checked against another copy, under half of the missing clones reflect an unresolved V gene, and the others are unexplained. V, J and clone size are taken as reported in that table, and D and trimming were inferred from the DNA itself. In all, the sample holds some 150,000 clones, and around 90% of those were seen once. The ten largest clones capture 1.6% of the sample.

These data belong to a study of blood T cell repertoires in COVID-19 (dated by TCRdb to 2020 to 2022). Background on the whole study: Collaborator samples came from the United States, Italy and Spain and covered acute and convalescent phases of COVID-19. The material from the prospective study consisted of cDNA or gDNA derived from T cells, B-cell-depleted T cells, or PBMCs. Deeply sampled blood TCRbeta repertoires from subjects exposed to, actively infected with, or recovered from COVID-19 were included in the dataset. A freely available public database, intended as a resource for researchers studying the immune response to SARS-CoV-2, is where the repertoires were released. Samples were obtained from the ongoing ImmuneRACE study (first 160 participants) and from 1,254 subjects provided by 6 global collaborators. Nearly every sample came with metadata listing a de-identified subject ID, COVID-19 status, age in years and sex. HLA class I and class II types, where available, came from metadata supplied by the sample provider rather than from assay-based typing.

Each collaborating institution followed its own protocols to collect whole blood in K2EDTA tubes. For TCRbeta analysis, collaborators shipped samples in one of three forms: frozen whole blood, isolated PBMCs, or DNA extracted from either of those sample types. Overall study outcomes, separate from this receptor: How much clinical and demographic metadata was included differed by source and by participant, and the metadata was provided uncurated.

The specimen was peripheral blood. This clonotype originated in a woman in her forties or fifties with acute or convalescent COVID-19.

The bases are TGTGCCAGTAGTATAACCACCACTATTGGCTACACCTTC. The translation is CASSITTTIGYTF. The chain was built from TRBV19 and TRBJ1-2; the D gene is not confidently resolved. The CDR3 has 13 amino acids, counting the end cysteine and phenylalanine. Only CDR3 DNA remains: 39 bases, in frame from the first base. V is shortened by 2 bases, J by 7 bases, and the region joining them spans 11 bases. CDR1 LNHDA and CDR2 SQIVND were looked up in the germline V gene (reference sequence).